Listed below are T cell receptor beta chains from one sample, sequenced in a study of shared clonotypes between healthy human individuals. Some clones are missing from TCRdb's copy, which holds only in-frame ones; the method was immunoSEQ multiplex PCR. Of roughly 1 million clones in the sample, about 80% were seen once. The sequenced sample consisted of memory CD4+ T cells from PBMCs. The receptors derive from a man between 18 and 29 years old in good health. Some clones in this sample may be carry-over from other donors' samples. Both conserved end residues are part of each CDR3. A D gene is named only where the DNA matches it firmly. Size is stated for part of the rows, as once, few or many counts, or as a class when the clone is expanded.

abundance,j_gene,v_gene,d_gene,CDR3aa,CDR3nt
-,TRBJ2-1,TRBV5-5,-,CASSLAGQDNEQFF,TGTGCCAGCAGCTTGGCAGGGCAGGACAATGAGCAGTTCTTC
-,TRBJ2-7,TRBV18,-,CASSTDGGEQYF,TGTGCCAGCTCAACGGACGGCGGCGAGCAGTACTTC
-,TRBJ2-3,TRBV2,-,CASSSKTSTDTQYF,TGTGCCAGCAGTTCTAAGACTAGCACAGATACGCAGTATTTT
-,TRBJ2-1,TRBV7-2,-,CASSLAIASGFEQFF,TGTGCCAGCAGCTTAGCTATAGCTAGTGGGTTTGAGCAGTTCTTC
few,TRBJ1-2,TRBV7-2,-,CASSLVRGDYGYTF,TGTGCCAGCAGCTTAGTGCGGGGAGACTATGGCTACACCTTC
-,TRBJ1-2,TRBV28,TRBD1,CASRRDRGGGYTF,TGTGCCAGCCGCCGGGACAGGGGTGGAGGCTACACCTTC
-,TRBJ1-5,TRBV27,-,CASSLNGHIQPQHF,TGTGCCAGCTCCTTAAATGGGCATATTCAGCCCCAGCATTTT
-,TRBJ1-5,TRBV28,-,CASSLSPVRSGLVRPQHF,TGTGCCAGCAGTTTAAGCCCCGTCCGATCGGGGTTAGTGAGGCCCCAGCATTTT
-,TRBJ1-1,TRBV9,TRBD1,CASSPWTGSGTEAFF,TGTGCCAGCAGCCCATGGACAGGGTCGGGGACTGAAGCTTTCTTT
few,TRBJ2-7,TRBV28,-,CASSLDSGEQYF,TGTGCCAGCAGTTTGGATTCGGGCGAGCAGTACTTC
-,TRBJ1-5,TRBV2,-,CASRVDSAEGPQHF,TGTGCCAGCAGGGTGGACAGCGCTGAGGGGCCCCAGCATTTT
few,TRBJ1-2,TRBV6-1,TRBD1,CASGTGHGYTF,TGTGCCAGTGGGACAGGGCACGGCTACACCTTC
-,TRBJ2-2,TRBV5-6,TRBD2,CASSRLAGGRLINTGELFF,TGTGCCAGCAGCCGACTAGCGGGAGGCCGCCTTATTAACACCGGGGAGCTGTTTTTT
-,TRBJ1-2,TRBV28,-,CASSWKGANYGYTF,TGTGCCAGCAGTTGGAAAGGGGCTAACTATGGCTACACCTTC
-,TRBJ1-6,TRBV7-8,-,CASSSGLGNSPLHF,TGTGCCAGCAGCTCGGGCCTTGGCAATTCACCCCTCCACTTT
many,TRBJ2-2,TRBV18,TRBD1,CASSNQMTGIRGNTGELFF,TGTGCCAGCTCAAACCAGATGACAGGGATTAGAGGGAACACCGGGGAGCTGTTTTTT
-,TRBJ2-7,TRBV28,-,CASSSRDPPSEFEQYF,TGTGCCAGCAGTTCCAGGGACCCTCCCTCTGAGTTCGAGCAGTACTTC
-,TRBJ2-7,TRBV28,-,CASSLTQGQGYEQYF,TGTGCCAGCAGTTTAACCCAGGGTCAAGGCTACGAGCAGTACTTC
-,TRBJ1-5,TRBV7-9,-,CASSLEGGNQPQHF,TGTGCCAGCAGCTTAGAAGGGGGGAATCAGCCCCAGCATTTT
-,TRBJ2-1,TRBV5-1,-,CASRIRTEVWNEQFF,TGCGCCAGCAGGATAAGGACGGAGGTCTGGAATGAGCAGTTCTTC
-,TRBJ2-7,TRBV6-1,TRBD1,CASTLGQGRYEQYF,TGTGCCAGCACCTTAGGACAGGGGAGGTACGAGCAGTACTTC
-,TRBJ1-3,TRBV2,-,CARKREAIYF,TGTGCCAGGAAACGGGAGGCCATATATTTT
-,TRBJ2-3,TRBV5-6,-,CASSLAGADTQYF,TGTGCCAGCAGCTTAGCAGGGGCAGATACGCAGTATTTT
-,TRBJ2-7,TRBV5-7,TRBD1,CASTLQGSEQYF,TGTGCCAGCACGCTACAGGGGAGCGAGCAGTACTTC